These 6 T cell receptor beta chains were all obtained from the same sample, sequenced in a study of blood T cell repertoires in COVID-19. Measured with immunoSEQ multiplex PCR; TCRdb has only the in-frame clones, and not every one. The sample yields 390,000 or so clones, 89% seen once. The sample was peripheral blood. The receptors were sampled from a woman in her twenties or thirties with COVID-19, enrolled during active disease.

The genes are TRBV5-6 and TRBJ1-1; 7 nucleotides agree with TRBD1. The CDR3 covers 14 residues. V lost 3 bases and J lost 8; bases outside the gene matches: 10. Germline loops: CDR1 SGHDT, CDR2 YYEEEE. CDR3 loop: CASSSSDRALEAFF. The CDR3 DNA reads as TGTGCCAGCAGCTCGTCCGACAGGGCCCTAGAAGCTTTCTTT. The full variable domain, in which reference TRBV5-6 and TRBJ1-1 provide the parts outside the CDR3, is DAGVTQSPTHLIKTRGQQVTLRCSPKSGHDTVSWYQQALGQGPQFIFQYYEEEERQRGNFPDRFSGHQFPNYSSELNVNALLLGDSALYLCASSSSDRALEAFFGQGTRLTVV.

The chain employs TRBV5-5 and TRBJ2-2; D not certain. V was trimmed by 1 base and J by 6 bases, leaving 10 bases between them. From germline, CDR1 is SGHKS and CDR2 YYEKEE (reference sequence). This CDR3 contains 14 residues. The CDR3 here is CASSLTVIPGELFF. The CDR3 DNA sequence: TGTGCCAGCAGCTTGACGGTTATCCCCGGGGAGCTGTTTTTT.

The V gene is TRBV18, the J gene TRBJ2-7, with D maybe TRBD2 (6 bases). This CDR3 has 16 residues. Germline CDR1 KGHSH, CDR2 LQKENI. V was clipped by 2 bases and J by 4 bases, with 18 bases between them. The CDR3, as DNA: TGTGCCAGCTCACCAGAGTGGGGGGAGCCTTTATACGAGCAGTACTTC. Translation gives CASSPEWGEPLYEQYF.

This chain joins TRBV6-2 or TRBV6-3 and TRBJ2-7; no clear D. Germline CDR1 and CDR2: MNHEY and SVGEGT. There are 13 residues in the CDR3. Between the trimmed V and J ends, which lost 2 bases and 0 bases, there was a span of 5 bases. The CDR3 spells CASSYRVSYEQYV. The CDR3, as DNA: TGTGCCAGCAGTTACAGAGTCTCCTACGAGCAGTACGTC.

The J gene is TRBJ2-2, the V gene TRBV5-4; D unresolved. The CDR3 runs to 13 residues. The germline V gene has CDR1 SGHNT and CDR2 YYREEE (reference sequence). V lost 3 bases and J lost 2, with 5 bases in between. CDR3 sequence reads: CASSSLNTGELFF. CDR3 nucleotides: TGTGCCAGCAGCTCCCTCAACACCGGGGAGCTGTTTTTT. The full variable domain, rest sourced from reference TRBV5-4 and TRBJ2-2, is ETGVTQSPTHLIKTRGQQVTLRCSSQSGHNTVSWYQQALGQGPQFIFQYYREEENGRGNFPPRFSGLQFPNYSSELNVNALELDDSALYLCASSSLNTGELFFGEGSRLTVL.

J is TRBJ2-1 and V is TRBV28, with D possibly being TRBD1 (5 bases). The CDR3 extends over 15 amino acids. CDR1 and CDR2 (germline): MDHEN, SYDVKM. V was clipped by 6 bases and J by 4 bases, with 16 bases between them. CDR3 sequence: CASSRVGAGYNEQFF. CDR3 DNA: TGTGCCAGCAGCCGAGTAGGGGCCGGATACAATGAGCAGTTCTTC.